The rows below give T cell receptor beta chains drawn from one sample of a study of T cell changes during pregnancy in multiple sclerosis. The assay was immunoSEQ multiplex PCR, and TCRdb's table has in-frame clones only and misses some. Among roughly 30,000 clones listed, 89% were seen once. This material consisted of CD8+ T cells from peripheral blood mononuclear cells, taken in the second trimester of pregnancy. The origin of the receptors is a female donor with multiple sclerosis, enrolled in a pregnancy study. Both conserved end residues are part of each CDR3. The D gene is left open where the match is weak. Size values are once, few and many counts, or a class for expanded clones, and some rows have none.

d_call	v_call	clone_size	j_call	cdr3_nt	cdr3_aa
TRBD1	TRBV7-6	-	TRBJ1-2	TGTGCCAGCAGCGACAGGGGTGGTTATGGCTACACCTTC	CASSDRGGYGYTF
-	TRBV6-5	-	TRBJ2-7	TGTGCCAGCAGTTCCCCACCGACGGGGTTCTACGAGCAGTACTTC	CASSSPPTGFYEQYF
TRBD1	TRBV2	-	TRBJ1-2	TGTGCCAGCTGGGGAGACAGGGGCTATGGCTACACCTTC	CASWGDRGYGYTF
-	TRBV28	once	TRBJ2-7	TGTGCCAGCAGTTCAACAGGGCCCTACGAGCAGTACTTC	CASSSTGPYEQYF
TRBD2	TRBV9	-	TRBJ2-1	TGTGCCAGCAGCGGACGGACTAGCGGGGGGGAATCCTACAATGAGCAGTTCTTC	CASSGRTSGGESYNEQFF
TRBD1	TRBV28	-	TRBJ2-7	TGTGCCAGCAGCCCGACCTTTTGGACAGGGGCGGGCGAGCAGTACTTC	CASSPTFWTGAGEQYF
-	TRBV7-9	-	TRBJ2-3	TGTGCCAGCAGCTTAGAAACGGGTTCAGATACGCAGTATTTT	CASSLETGSDTQYF
-	TRBV13	-	TRBJ2-7	TGTGCCAGCAGCGAACATTTGGGCCATCACGAGCAGTACTTC	CASSEHLGHHEQYF
TRBD1	TRBV5-4	-	TRBJ2-7	TGTGCCAGCAGGGGGACAGGGAGCTCCTACGAGCAGTACTTC	CASRGTGSSYEQYF
TRBD1	TRBV6-1	-	TRBJ1-5	TGTGCCAGCAGTGAACGGGACAGGGTCTATAGCAATCAGCCCCAGCATTTT	CASSERDRVYSNQPQHF
TRBD2	TRBV5-5	-	TRBJ2-7	TGTGCCAGCAGCTTGGGGGGAGGGAGGCCCCCCCCTCCCTACGAGCAGTACTTC	CASSLGGGRPPPPYEQYF
TRBD2	TRBV28	-	TRBJ2-7	TGTGCCAGCAGGAAACTAGCGGGTCGATTCTACGAGCAGTACTTC	CASRKLAGRFYEQYF
-	TRBV9	once	TRBJ1-2	TGTGCCAGCAGCCACTCGAGGGTGGATGGCTACACCTTC	CASSHSRVDGYTF
-	TRBV7-8	-	TRBJ1-3	TGTGCCAGCAGCGCATCCACAGGGCCCGGAAACACCATATATTTT	CASSASTGPGNTIYF
-	TRBV10-2	-	TRBJ2-5	TGCGCCAGCAGTGACAGGGGCTTTGGATGGGCCCAGTACTTC	CASSDRGFGWAQYF
-	TRBV7-2	-	TRBJ2-1	TGTGCCAGCAGCTTACCTCTTCGCGGAGGGGGCCCCTCCTACAATGAGCAGTTCTTC	CASSLPLRGGGPSYNEQFF
-	TRBV5-6	-	TRBJ2-7	TGTGCCAGCAGCTTGCGGAGAGTTGCCTACGAGCAGTACTTC	CASSLRRVAYEQYF
-	TRBV29-1	few	TRBJ2-1	TGCAGCGCAGGCGGTGGTATCGGGACTCCTATTTATGAGCAGTTCTTC	CSAGGGIGTPIYEQFF
-	TRBV28	-	TRBJ2-7	TGTGCCAGCAGTCGTCGAGGGAGTACCTACGAGCAGTACTTC	CASSRRGSTYEQYF
-	TRBV27	-	TRBJ1-5	TGTGCCAGCAGTCTGACAGGAGCTAATCAGCCCCAGCATTTT	CASSLTGANQPQHF
-	TRBV13	-	TRBJ2-7	TGTGCCAGCAGCCTGTTACAGGGCACCTACGAGCAGTACTTC	CASSLLQGTYEQYF
TRBD1	TRBV4-1	-	TRBJ2-7	TGCGCCAGCAGCCAAGTGGGACAGGGCCCCTACGAGCAGTACTTC	CASSQVGQGPYEQYF
-	TRBV5-1	once	TRBJ2-7	TGCGCCAGCAGCTTGGGAGTTACGGACCGCAGGCGGGGATCCTACGAGCAGTACTTC	CASSLGVTDRRRGSYEQYF
-	TRBV2	-	TRBJ1-5	TGTGCCAGCAGTGAGAGCTCTTGGAGCAATCAGCCCCAGCATTTT	CASSESSWSNQPQHF
-	TRBV27	few	TRBJ1-4	TGTGCCAGCAGTCGGACGGGGGTTACGTATGAAAAACTGTTTTTT	CASSRTGVTYEKLFF
-	TRBV4-1	-	TRBJ2-7	TGCGCCAGCAGCCAATTTGGGGCCCCCGAGTACGAGCAGTACTTC	CASSQFGAPEYEQYF
TRBD2	TRBV4-2	-	TRBJ2-1	TGTGCCAGCAGCCAAGGGTGGCTAGCGGGGGGGGGAGAGCAGTTCTTC	CASSQGWLAGGGEQFF
-	TRBV4-2	-	TRBJ1-1	TGTGCCAGCAGCCATAGGCAGGGCAACACTGAAGCTTTCTTT	CASSHRQGNTEAFF
TRBD1	TRBV5-1	-	TRBJ1-1	TGCGCCAGCAGCCGGACAGGGCGGGAGTTGGAAGCTTTCTTT	CASSRTGRELEAFF
TRBD1	TRBV5-1	-	TRBJ2-2	TGCGCCAGCAGCTCCCCGGGACAGGGCCCCGGGGAGCTGTTTTTT	CASSSPGQGPGELFF
-	TRBV18	-	TRBJ1-5	TGTGCCAGCTCACGGGGACCAGGAGGGGATAAGCCCCAGCATTTT	CASSRGPGGDKPQHF
-	TRBV4-2	-	TRBJ2-3	TGTGCCAGCAGCCTCGGACTGGGAGGAGATACGCAGTATTTT	CASSLGLGGDTQYF
-	TRBV5-1	-	TRBJ2-1	TGCGCCAGCAGCTTGGACACAGGGAGCTCCTACAATGAGCAGTTCTTC	CASSLDTGSSYNEQFF
-	TRBV19	-	TRBJ2-2	TGTGCCTGCGGGATCCCGACCGGGGAGCTGTTTTTT	CACGIPTGELFF
-	TRBV15	-	TRBJ2-1	TGTGCCACCAGCAGAGATTCCCCAGGGGCAGGGGATGAGCAGTTCTTC	CATSRDSPGAGDEQFF